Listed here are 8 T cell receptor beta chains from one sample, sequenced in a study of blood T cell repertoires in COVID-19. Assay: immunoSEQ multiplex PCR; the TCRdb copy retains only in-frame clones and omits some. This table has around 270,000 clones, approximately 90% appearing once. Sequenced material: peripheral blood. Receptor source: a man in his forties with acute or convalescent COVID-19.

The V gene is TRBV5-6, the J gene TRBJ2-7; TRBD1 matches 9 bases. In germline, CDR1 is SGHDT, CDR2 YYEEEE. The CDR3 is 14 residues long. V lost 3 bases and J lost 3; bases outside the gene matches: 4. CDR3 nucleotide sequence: TGTGCCAGCAGCTGGGGACAGGGTTACTACGAGCAGTACTTC. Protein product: CASSWGQGYYEQYF. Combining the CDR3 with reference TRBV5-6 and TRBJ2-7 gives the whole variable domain DAGVTQSPTHLIKTRGQQVTLRCSPKSGHDTVSWYQQALGQGPQFIFQYYEEEERQRGNFPDRFSGHQFPNYSSELNVNALLLGDSALYLCASSWGQGYYEQYFGPGTRLTVT.

The CDR3 loop reads CASGVYSAFF. The DNA of the CDR3 is TGTGCCAGCGGAGTGTACTCGGCTTTCTTT. This sequence joins TRBV6-5 and TRBJ1-1; D not resolved. This CDR3 is 10 amino acids long. V lost 8 bases to trimming and J lost 11 bases, with 12 bases between them. Germline V lookup: CDR1 MNHEY, CDR2 SVGAGI.

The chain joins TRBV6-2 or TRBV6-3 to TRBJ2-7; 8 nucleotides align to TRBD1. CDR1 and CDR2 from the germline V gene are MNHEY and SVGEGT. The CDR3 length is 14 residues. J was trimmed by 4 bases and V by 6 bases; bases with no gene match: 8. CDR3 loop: CASSRGQGTYEQYF. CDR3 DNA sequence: TGTGCCAGCAGCCGCGGACAGGGAACTTACGAGCAGTACTTC.

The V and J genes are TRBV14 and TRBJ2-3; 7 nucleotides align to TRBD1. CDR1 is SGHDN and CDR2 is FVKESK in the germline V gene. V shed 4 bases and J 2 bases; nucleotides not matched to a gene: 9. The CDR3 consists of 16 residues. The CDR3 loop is CASSRRQGLDTDTQYF. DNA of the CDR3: TGTGCCAGCAGCCGCCGACAGGGTCTGGACACAGATACGCAGTATTTT.

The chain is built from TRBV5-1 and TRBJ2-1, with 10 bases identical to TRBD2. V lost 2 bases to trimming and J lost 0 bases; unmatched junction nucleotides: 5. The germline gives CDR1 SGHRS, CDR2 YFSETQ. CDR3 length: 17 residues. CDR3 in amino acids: CASSFASGGPSYNEQFF. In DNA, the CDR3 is TGCGCCAGCAGCTTCGCTAGCGGGGGCCCCTCCTACAATGAGCAGTTCTTC. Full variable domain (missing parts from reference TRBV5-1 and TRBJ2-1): KAGVTQTPRYLIKTRGQQVTLSCSPISGHRSVSWYQQTPGQGLQFLFEYFSETQRNKGNFPGRFSGRQFSNSRSEMNVSTLELGDSALYLCASSFASGGPSYNEQFFGPGTRLTVL.

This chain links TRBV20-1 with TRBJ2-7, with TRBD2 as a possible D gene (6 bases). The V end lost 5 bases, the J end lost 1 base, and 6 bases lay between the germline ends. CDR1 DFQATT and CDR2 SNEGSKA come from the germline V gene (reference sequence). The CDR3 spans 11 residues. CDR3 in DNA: TGCAGTGCTGGGGGGTCCTACGAGCAGTACTTC. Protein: CSAGGSYEQYF.

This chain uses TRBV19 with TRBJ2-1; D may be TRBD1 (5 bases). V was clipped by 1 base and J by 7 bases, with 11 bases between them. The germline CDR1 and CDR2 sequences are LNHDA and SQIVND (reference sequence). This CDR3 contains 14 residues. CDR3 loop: CASSIGGRRNEQFF. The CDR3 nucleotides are TGTGCCAGTAGTATAGGGGGCCGGCGGAATGAGCAGTTCTTC.

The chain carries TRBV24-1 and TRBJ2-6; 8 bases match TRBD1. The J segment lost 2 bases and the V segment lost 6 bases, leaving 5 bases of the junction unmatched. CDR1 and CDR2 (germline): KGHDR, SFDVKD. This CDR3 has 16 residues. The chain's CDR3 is CATSPNRGAGANVLTF. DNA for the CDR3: TGTGCCACCAGTCCAAACAGGGGGGCTGGGGCCAACGTCCTGACTTTC.